These T cell receptor beta chains were read from a single sample in a study of cytomegalovirus exposure and HLA in healthy donors. Data came from immunoSEQ multiplex PCR; TCRdb stores just in-frame clones and leaves some out. This table has some 200,000 clones, just over 90% appearing once. Sequencing used PBMCs. Receptors originate from a woman aged 18 to 35 in good health and CMV-seronegative. The CDR3 runs from the conserved cysteine through the conserved F or W. A D gene is named only where the DNA matches it firmly. The listing skips clone size in some rows; elsewhere it reads once, few, many or a size class.

D: .
J: TRBJ2-3
size: .
V: TRBV30
CDR3: CAWSGEDRFGDTQYF
DNA: TGTGCCTGGAGTGGAGAAGACAGATTTGGAGATACGCAGTATTTT

D: TRBD1
J: TRBJ1-3
size: .
V: TRBV19
CDR3: CASNSPGGQYLVSGNTIYF
DNA: TGTGCCAGTAACTCACCAGGGGGACAGTACCTAGTCTCTGGAAACACCATATATTTT

D: .
J: TRBJ2-7
size: .
V: TRBV5-4
CDR3: CASSLEAGLLEQYF
DNA: TGTGCCAGCAGCTTGGAGGCAGGACTTTTGGAGCAGTACTTC

D: TRBD2
J: TRBJ2-1
size: .
V: TRBV5-1
CDR3: CASSLAGTSGSTEQFF
DNA: TGCGCCAGCAGCTTGGCGGGGACTAGCGGGAGTACTGAGCAGTTCTTC

D: .
J: TRBJ2-7
size: .
V: TRBV11-3
CDR3: CASSRGGGSYEQYF
DNA: TGTGCCAGCAGCCGCGGAGGCGGCTCCTACGAGCAGTACTTC

D: .
J: TRBJ1-5
size: .
V: TRBV9
CDR3: CASSGQYSNQPQHF
DNA: TGTGCCAGCAGCGGACAGTATAGCAATCAGCCCCAGCATTTT

D: TRBD1
J: TRBJ2-7
size: .
V: TRBV9
CDR3: CASSPLGTGFDEQYF
DNA: TGTGCCAGCAGTCCCCTTGGGACAGGGTTCGACGAGCAGTACTTC

D: .
J: TRBJ2-1
size: .
V: TRBV7-9
CDR3: CASSLLSAGAYNEQFF
DNA: TGTGCCAGCAGCTTACTGAGTGCAGGGGCCTACAATGAGCAGTTCTTC

D: .
J: TRBJ1-2
size: .
V: TRBV30
CDR3: CAWTAEGGYTF
DNA: TGTGCCTGGACAGCTGAGGGCGGCTACACCTTC

D: .
J: TRBJ2-7
size: once
V: TRBV27
CDR3: CASSLSSPGSYEQYF
DNA: TGTGCCAGCAGTTTATCGTCACCGGGCTCCTACGAGCAGTACTTC

D: .
J: TRBJ2-3
size: .
V: TRBV5-1
CDR3: CASSGAGGTDTQYF
DNA: TGCGCCAGCAGCGGGGCAGGGGGCACAGATACGCAGTATTTT

D: TRBD1
J: TRBJ1-1
size: .
V: TRBV19
CDR3: CASQLGQGYTEAFF
DNA: TGTGCCAGTCAGTTGGGACAGGGATACACTGAAGCTTTCTTT

D: .
J: TRBJ2-7
size: .
V: TRBV19
CDR3: CASSITQEGGEQYF
DNA: TGTGCCAGTAGTATCACCCAAGAGGGCGGGGAGCAGTACTTC

D: .
J: TRBJ2-7
size: .
V: TRBV28
CDR3: CASSLPAPLSYEQYF
DNA: TGTGCCAGCAGTTTACCCGCACCCCTGAGCTACGAGCAGTACTTC

D: TRBD2
J: TRBJ2-7
size: once
V: TRBV28
CDR3: CASSLGGRYEQYF
DNA: TGTGCCAGCAGTCTGGGCGGGAGATACGAGCAGTACTTC

D: TRBD1
J: TRBJ2-1
size: .
V: TRBV7-2
CDR3: CASSLAGTGLQFF
DNA: TGTGCCAGCAGCTTAGCGGGGACAGGTCTGCAGTTCTTC

D: .
J: TRBJ2-1
size: .
V: TRBV27
CDR3: CASRPGTYNEQFF
DNA: TGTGCCAGCAGACCGGGGACCTACAATGAGCAGTTCTTC

D: TRBD2
J: TRBJ2-7
size: .
V: TRBV19
CDR3: CATSAGVYEQYF
DNA: TGTGCCACATCAGCGGGAGTATACGAGCAGTACTTC

D: .
J: TRBJ1-1
size: .
V: TRBV7-8
CDR3: CASSSKGTQNTEAFF
DNA: TGTGCCAGCAGCTCGAAAGGGACTCAGAACACTGAAGCTTTCTTT

D: .
J: TRBJ2-3
size: .
V: TRBV28
CDR3: CASNPAVAGTDTQYF
DNA: TGTGCCAGCAACCCGGCGGTAGCGGGCACAGATACGCAGTATTTT

D: .
J: TRBJ2-1
size: .
V: TRBV29-1
CDR3: CSVEDVRLVEFF
DNA: TGCAGCGTTGAAGATGTACGACTAGTAGAGTTCTTC

D: TRBD1
J: TRBJ1-1
size: .
V: TRBV18
CDR3: CASSLETGGNTEAFF
DNA: TGTGCCAGCTCCCTTGAGACAGGGGGGAACACTGAAGCTTTCTTT

D: TRBD1
J: TRBJ1-1
size: .
V: TRBV5-1
CDR3: CASSRQGGRTEAFF
DNA: TGCGCCAGCAGCCGACAGGGCGGACGCACTGAAGCTTTCTTT

D: .
J: TRBJ1-1
size: once
V: TRBV18
CDR3: CASSPTNSPEAFF
DNA: TGTGCCAGCTCACCAACCAACAGTCCTGAAGCTTTCTTT

D: TRBD1
J: TRBJ1-4
size: .
V: TRBV29-1
CDR3: CSVDPSGQGKVLFF
DNA: TGCAGCGTTGACCCATCGGGACAGGGAAAAGTACTGTTTTTT

D: TRBD2
J: TRBJ2-1
size: .
V: TRBV6-1
CDR3: CASSDLAGGINEQFF
DNA: TGTGCCAGCAGTGACCTAGCGGGAGGTATTAATGAGCAGTTCTTC

D: TRBD1
J: TRBJ1-2
size: .
V: TRBV30
CDR3: CAWKLDRDSNYGYTF
DNA: TGTGCCTGGAAGCTTGACAGGGATTCTAACTATGGCTACACCTTC

D: TRBD1
J: TRBJ1-1
size: .
V: TRBV7-8
CDR3: CASRRLGQGGYRTEAFF
DNA: TGTGCCAGCAGGCGGCTTGGACAGGGGGGATATCGAACTGAAGCTTTCTTT

D: TRBD1
J: TRBJ1-5
size: .
V: TRBV10-2
CDR3: CASRDRGVGNQPQHF
DNA: TGCGCCAGCAGAGACAGGGGGGTCGGCAATCAGCCCCAGCATTTT

D: .
J: TRBJ1-2
size: few
V: TRBV10-3
CDR3: CAITATKNYGYTF
DNA: TGTGCCATCACCGCGACAAAGAACTATGGCTACACCTTC

D: .
J: TRBJ1-2
size: once
V: TRBV19
CDR3: CASAHAGAGYTF
DNA: TGTGCCAGTGCACACGCGGGGGCTGGCTACACCTTC

D: TRBD1
J: TRBJ2-7
size: .
V: TRBV5-4
CDR3: CASRYEQGRNEQYF
DNA: TGTGCCAGCCGATATGAACAGGGGAGAAACGAGCAGTACTTC

D: .
J: TRBJ1-1
size: many
V: TRBV28
CDR3: CASSLGEGDTEAFF
DNA: TGTGCCAGCAGTTTGGGAGAGGGCGACACTGAAGCTTTCTTT

D: .
J: TRBJ1-2
size: .
V: TRBV19
CDR3: CAGASDYGYTF
DNA: TGTGCCGGGGCCTCAGACTATGGCTACACCTTC

D: .
J: TRBJ1-4
size: .
V: TRBV4-1
CDR3: CASSQGPLGRRGQGEKLFF
DNA: TGCGCCAGCAGCCAAGGGCCTTTGGGGAGGCGGGGGCAGGGGGAAAAACTGTTTTTT

D: .
J: TRBJ2-7
size: .
V: TRBV13
CDR3: CASSSQGLEQYF
DNA: TGTGCCAGCAGCTCCCAAGGACTGGAGCAGTACTTC

D: .
J: TRBJ2-5
size: .
V: TRBV28
CDR3: CASSPGESQVETQYF
DNA: TGTGCCAGCAGCCCCGGTGAGTCGCAGGTGGAGACCCAGTACTTC

D: .
J: TRBJ1-1
size: .
V: TRBV6-1
CDR3: CASSEVVRNTEAFF
DNA: TGTGCCAGCAGTGAAGTCGTCAGGAACACTGAAGCTTTCTTT

D: TRBD1
J: TRBJ1-1
size: .
V: TRBV29-1
CDR3: CNTYSGGLNLNTEAFF
DNA: TGCAATACTTACTCAGGGGGCCTAAATTTGAACACTGAAGCTTTCTTT

D: TRBD2
J: TRBJ2-1
size: .
V: TRBV30
CDR3: CAWSPILAGVKNEQFF
DNA: TGTGCCTGGAGCCCTATCCTAGCGGGAGTTAAGAATGAGCAGTTCTTC

D: .
J: TRBJ2-1
size: .
V: TRBV5-1
CDR3: CASSEAYRDNEQFF
DNA: TGCGCCAGCAGCGAAGCCTACCGGGACAATGAGCAGTTCTTC

D: .
J: TRBJ2-1
size: .
V: TRBV6-4
CDR3: CASASASYNEQFF
DNA: TGTGCCAGCGCTAGCGCGTCCTACAATGAGCAGTTCTTC

D: TRBD2
J: TRBJ2-2
size: .
V: TRBV27
CDR3: CASSFRRTSGRAGELFF
DNA: TGTGCCAGCAGTTTCCGAAGGACTAGCGGGAGGGCCGGGGAGCTGTTTTTT

D: .
J: TRBJ1-1
size: .
V: TRBV18
CDR3: CASSSRAQAPTEAFF
DNA: TGTGCCAGCTCCTCCCGAGCCCAGGCCCCCACTGAAGCTTTCTTT

D: .
J: TRBJ1-2
size: once
V: TRBV7-2
CDR3: CASSFRGLGGYTF
DNA: TGTGCCAGCAGCTTCAGGGGCCTAGGAGGCTACACCTTC

D: TRBD1
J: TRBJ1-2
size: .
V: TRBV2
CDR3: CASSVEGTVSYGYTF
DNA: TGTGCCAGCAGTGTTGAGGGGACAGTAAGCTATGGCTACACCTTC

D: .
J: TRBJ2-2
size: .
V: TRBV5-4
CDR3: CASSLNTGELFF
DNA: TGTGCCAGCAGTCTAAACACCGGGGAGCTGTTTTTT

D: TRBD1
J: TRBJ1-2
size: .
V: TRBV10-2
CDR3: CASSETRDSLNYGYTF
DNA: TGCGCCAGCAGTGAAACGAGGGACAGCCTAAACTATGGCTACACCTTC

D: TRBD1
J: TRBJ2-7
size: .
V: TRBV6-1
CDR3: CASSESLQGVSYEQYF
DNA: TGTGCCAGCAGTGAAAGTCTACAGGGGGTTTCCTACGAGCAGTACTTC

D: .
J: TRBJ1-2
size: .
V: TRBV27
CDR3: CASSLIGGGNGYTF
DNA: TGTGCCAGCAGTTTAATCGGGGGGGGGAATGGCTACACCTTC

D: TRBD1
J: TRBJ2-7
size: .
V: TRBV6-5
CDR3: CASSYRTGAYEQYF
DNA: TGTGCCAGCAGTTACAGGACAGGGGCCTACGAGCAGTACTTC

D: .
J: TRBJ2-2
size: .
V: TRBV11-3
CDR3: CASSPGLGGTGELFF
DNA: TGTGCCAGCAGCCCTGGTTTAGGGGGCACCGGGGAGCTGTTTTTT